The rows below give T cell receptor beta chains drawn from one sample of a study of CD8 T cells in ankylosing spondylitis. Using its own MiXCR run on the 5' RACE reads, TCRdb lists one record per CDR3 protein. The sample lists about 540,000 distinct CDR3 sequences, about an eighth occurring once. The sample consisted of blood, either unsorted or a sorted T cell fraction (not recorded which). Source of these receptors: a male donor with ankylosing spondylitis. Both conserved end residues are part of each CDR3. Fields, in order: J gene, V gene, clone size, D gene, CDR3 protein, CDR3 DNA. A D gene is named only where the DNA matches it firmly. The size field is filled for only some rows; it gives once, few, many or a size class.

j_gene: TRBJ2-1; v_gene: TRBV12-3/TRBV12-4; abundance: .; d_gene: .; CDR3aa: CASTRTSFSYNEQFF; CDR3nt: TGTGCCAGCACCCGGACTTCCTTCTCCTACAATGAGCAGTTCTTC
j_gene: TRBJ2-2; v_gene: TRBV29-1; abundance: few; d_gene: .; CDR3aa: CSVVHPANTGELFF; CDR3nt: TGCAGCGTTGTCCACCCAGCGAACACCGGGGAGCTGTTTTTT
j_gene: TRBJ1-1; v_gene: TRBV6-2/TRBV6-3; abundance: few; d_gene: .; CDR3aa: CASRTINTEAFF; CDR3nt: TGTGCCAGCAGGACCATAAACACTGAAGCTTTCTTT
j_gene: TRBJ2-3; v_gene: TRBV20-1; abundance: many; d_gene: .; CDR3aa: CSAPGGVEGITDTQYF; CDR3nt: TGCAGTGCCCCGGGCGGGGTCGAGGGTATCACAGATACGCAGTATTTT
j_gene: TRBJ2-2; v_gene: TRBV3-1; abundance: many; d_gene: .; CDR3aa: CASSQPTRGAGELFF; CDR3nt: TGTGCCAGCAGCCAACCTACTAGAGGGGCCGGGGAGCTGTTTTTT
j_gene: TRBJ2-3; v_gene: TRBV12-3/TRBV12-4; abundance: .; d_gene: .; CDR3aa: CASSLHYTDTQYF; CDR3nt: TGTGCCAGCAGTTTACACTACACAGATACGCAGTATTTT
j_gene: TRBJ2-4; v_gene: TRBV24-1; abundance: .; d_gene: .; CDR3aa: CATSATGGIQYF; CDR3nt: TGTGCCACCAGTGCCACCGGGGGTATTCAGTACTTC
j_gene: TRBJ1-1; v_gene: TRBV12-3/TRBV12-4; abundance: few; d_gene: .; CDR3aa: CASRHRETEAFF; CDR3nt: TGTGCCAGCAGACACAGAGAGACTGAAGCTTTCTTT
j_gene: TRBJ2-3; v_gene: TRBV12-3/TRBV12-4; abundance: many; d_gene: .; CDR3aa: CASSRGVSTDTQYF; CDR3nt: TGTGCCAGCAGCAGAGGCGTAAGCACAGATACGCAGTATTTT
j_gene: TRBJ2-1; v_gene: TRBV9; abundance: few; d_gene: .; CDR3aa: CASSVDYNEQFF; CDR3nt: TGTGCCAGCAGCGTAGACTACAATGAGCAGTTCTTC
j_gene: TRBJ1-6; v_gene: TRBV15; abundance: many; d_gene: .; CDR3aa: CATSRDGRTETSPLHF; CDR3nt: TGTGCCACCAGCAGAGATGGTAGGACAGAGACTTCACCCCTCCACTTT
j_gene: TRBJ2-5; v_gene: TRBV7-2; abundance: many; d_gene: TRBD2; CDR3aa: CASSLGISGEQETQYF; CDR3nt: TGTGCCAGCAGCTTAGGAATTAGCGGGGAACAAGAGACCCAGTACTTC
j_gene: TRBJ1-1; v_gene: TRBV10-3; abundance: .; d_gene: .; CDR3aa: CAISDKFRDPEPEAFF; CDR3nt: TGTGCCATCAGTGATAAATTTAGGGACCCAGAACCCGAAGCTTTCTTT
j_gene: TRBJ2-1; v_gene: TRBV3-1; abundance: .; d_gene: .; CDR3aa: CASSPLGAPNNEQFF; CDR3nt: TGTGCCAGCAGCCCTCTGGGGGCGCCTAACAATGAGCAGTTCTTC
j_gene: TRBJ1-4; v_gene: TRBV6-1; abundance: many; d_gene: TRBD1; CDR3aa: CASRIDRGNEKLFF; CDR3nt: TGTGCCAGCAGGATCGACAGGGGTAATGAAAAACTGTTTTTT
j_gene: TRBJ2-3; v_gene: TRBV3-1; abundance: few; d_gene: .; CDR3aa: CASSQGIPDTQYF; CDR3nt: TGTGCCAGCAGCCAAGGGATCCCAGATACGCAGTATTTT
j_gene: TRBJ2-1; v_gene: TRBV7-9; abundance: .; d_gene: .; CDR3aa: CASSLATAQSNEQFF; CDR3nt: TGTGCCAGCAGCTTAGCTACCGCGCAGAGCAATGAGCAGTTCTTC
j_gene: TRBJ2-5; v_gene: TRBV25-1; abundance: few; d_gene: .; CDR3aa: CASSEIQEQETQYF; CDR3nt: TGTGCCAGCAGTGAAATCCAGGAGCAAGAGACCCAGTACTTC
j_gene: TRBJ2-3; v_gene: TRBV11-2; abundance: .; d_gene: TRBD1; CDR3aa: CASSSDRGRVSPTDTQYF; CDR3nt: TGTGCCAGCAGCTCGGACAGGGGGCGCGTTTCCCCCACAGATACGCAGTATTTT
j_gene: TRBJ2-1; v_gene: TRBV4-2; abundance: .; d_gene: .; CDR3aa: CASSQNAVGVYNEQFF; CDR3nt: TGTGCCAGCAGCCAAAACGCCGTAGGGGTTTACAATGAGCAGTTCTTC
j_gene: TRBJ1-3; v_gene: TRBV12-3/TRBV12-4; abundance: .; d_gene: .; CDR3aa: CASKWMRQSGNTIYF; CDR3nt: TGTGCCAGCAAATGGATGAGACAGTCTGGAAACACCATATATTTT
j_gene: TRBJ1-4; v_gene: TRBV11-2; abundance: .; d_gene: .; CDR3aa: CASSSILGPGEKLFF; CDR3nt: TGTGCCAGCAGCTCAATACTTGGGCCGGGCGAAAAACTGTTTTTT
j_gene: TRBJ2-5; v_gene: TRBV11-3; abundance: .; d_gene: .; CDR3aa: CASSSGGRNQETQYF; CDR3nt: TGTGCCAGCAGCTCCGGCGGACGGAACCAAGAGACCCAGTACTTC
j_gene: TRBJ2-1; v_gene: TRBV20-1; abundance: few; d_gene: TRBD2; CDR3aa: CSAREWEREGAYNEQFF; CDR3nt: TGCAGTGCTAGAGAGTGGGAGCGGGAGGGCGCGTACAATGAGCAGTTCTTC
j_gene: TRBJ2-1; v_gene: TRBV7-9; abundance: many; d_gene: .; CDR3aa: CASSPGVVQFF; CDR3nt: TGTGCCAGCAGCCCCGGAGTTGTGCAGTTCTTC
j_gene: TRBJ2-1; v_gene: TRBV7-2; abundance: .; d_gene: TRBD2; CDR3aa: CASRGGSHEQFF; CDR3nt: TGTGCCAGCAGGGGAGGGAGCCATGAGCAGTTCTTC
j_gene: TRBJ2-7; v_gene: TRBV29-1; abundance: many; d_gene: .; CDR3aa: CSVVRSWEQYF; CDR3nt: TGCAGCGTTGTTCGATCCTGGGAGCAGTACTTC
j_gene: TRBJ1-2; v_gene: TRBV3-1; abundance: .; d_gene: .; CDR3aa: CASSLSPVGYTF; CDR3nt: TGTGCCAGCAGCCTCAGTCCGGTAGGCTACACCTTC
j_gene: TRBJ2-7; v_gene: TRBV12-3/TRBV12-4; abundance: few; d_gene: TRBD1; CDR3aa: CASSLPGQGLYEQYF; CDR3nt: TGTGCCAGCAGTTTACCGGGACAGGGTCTCTACGAGCAGTACTTC
j_gene: TRBJ2-5; v_gene: TRBV29-1; abundance: .; d_gene: .; CDR3aa: CSVRGQETQYF; CDR3nt: TGCAGCGTACGGGGACAAGAGACCCAGTACTTC